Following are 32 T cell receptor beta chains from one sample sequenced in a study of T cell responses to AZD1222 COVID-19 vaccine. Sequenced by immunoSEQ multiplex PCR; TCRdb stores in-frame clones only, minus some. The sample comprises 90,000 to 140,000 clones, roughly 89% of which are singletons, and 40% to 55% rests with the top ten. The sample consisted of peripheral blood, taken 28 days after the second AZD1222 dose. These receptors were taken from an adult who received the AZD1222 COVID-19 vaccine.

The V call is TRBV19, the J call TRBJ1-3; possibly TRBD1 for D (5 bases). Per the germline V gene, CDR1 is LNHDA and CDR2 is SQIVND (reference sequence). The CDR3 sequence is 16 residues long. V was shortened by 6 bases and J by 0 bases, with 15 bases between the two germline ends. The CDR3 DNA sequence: TGTGCCAGTAGCCTGGGACGGAGTTTCTCTGGAAACACCATATATTTT. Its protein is CASSLGRSFSGNTIYF.

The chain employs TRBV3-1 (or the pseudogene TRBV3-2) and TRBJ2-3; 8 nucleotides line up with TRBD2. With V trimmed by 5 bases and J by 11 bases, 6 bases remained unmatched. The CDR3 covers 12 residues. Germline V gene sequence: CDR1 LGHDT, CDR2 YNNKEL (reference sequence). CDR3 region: CASSGHSGKQYF. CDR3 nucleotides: TGTGCCAGCAGCGGCCATAGCGGGAAGCAGTATTTT.

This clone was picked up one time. CDR3 protein: CASSPGGGDRAGYTF. The CDR3 DNA is TGTGCCAGCAGCCCCGGGGGCGGGGACCGGGCTGGCTACACCTTC. The rearrangement joins TRBV6-5 to TRBJ1-2; TRBD1 is a possible D gene (6 bases). Germline values: CDR1 MNHEY, CDR2 SVGAGI. The V and J ends lost 6 bases and 7 bases respectively, with 21 bases between them. The CDR3 totals 15 residues.

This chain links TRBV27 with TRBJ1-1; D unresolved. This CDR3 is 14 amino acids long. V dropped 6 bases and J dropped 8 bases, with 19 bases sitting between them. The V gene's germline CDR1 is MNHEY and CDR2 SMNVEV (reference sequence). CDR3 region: CASRLWRGSAEAFF. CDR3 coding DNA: TGTGCCAGCAGGCTCTGGCGAGGATCTGCCGAAGCTTTCTTT.

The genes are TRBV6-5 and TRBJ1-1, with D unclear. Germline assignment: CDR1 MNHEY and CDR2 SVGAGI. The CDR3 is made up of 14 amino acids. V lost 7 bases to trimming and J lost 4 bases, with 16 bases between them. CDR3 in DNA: TGTGCCAGCATTTCGGGGAGCTCGGTCACTGAAGCTTTCTTT. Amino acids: CASISGSSVTEAFF.

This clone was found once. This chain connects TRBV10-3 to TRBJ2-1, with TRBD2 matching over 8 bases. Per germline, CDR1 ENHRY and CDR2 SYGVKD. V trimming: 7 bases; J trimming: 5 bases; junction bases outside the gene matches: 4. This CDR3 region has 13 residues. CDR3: CAINAGLDNEQFF. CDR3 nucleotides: TGTGCCATCAACGCGGGACTAGACAATGAGCAGTTCTTC.

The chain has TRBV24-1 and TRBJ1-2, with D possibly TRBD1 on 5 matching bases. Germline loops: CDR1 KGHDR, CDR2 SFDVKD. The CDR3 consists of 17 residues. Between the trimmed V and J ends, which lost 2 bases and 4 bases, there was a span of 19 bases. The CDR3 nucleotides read TGTGCCACCAGTGATTCGGGGCCCTATCAGGGCCTCTATGGCTACACCTTC. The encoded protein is CATSDSGPYQGLYGYTF.

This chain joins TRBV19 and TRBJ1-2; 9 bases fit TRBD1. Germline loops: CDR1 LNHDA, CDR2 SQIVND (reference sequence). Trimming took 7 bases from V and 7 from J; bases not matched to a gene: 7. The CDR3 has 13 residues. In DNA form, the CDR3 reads TGTGCCAGTAAGGACAGGGGTAACAGTGGCTACACCTTC. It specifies CASKDRGNSGYTF.

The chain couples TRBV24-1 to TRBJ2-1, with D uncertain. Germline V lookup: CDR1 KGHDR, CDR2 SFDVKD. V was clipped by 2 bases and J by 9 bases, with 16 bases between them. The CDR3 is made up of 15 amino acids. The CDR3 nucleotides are TGTGCCACCAGTGATTCCCGCTCTCCGGGCCTTGAGCAGTTCTTC. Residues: CATSDSRSPGLEQFF.

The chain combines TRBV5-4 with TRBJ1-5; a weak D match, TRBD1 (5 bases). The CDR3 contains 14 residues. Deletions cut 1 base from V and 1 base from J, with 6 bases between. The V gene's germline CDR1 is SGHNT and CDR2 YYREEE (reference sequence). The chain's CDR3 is CASSLKGSNQPQHF. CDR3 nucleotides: TGTGCCAGCAGCTTGAAGGGGAGCAATCAGCCCCAGCATTTT. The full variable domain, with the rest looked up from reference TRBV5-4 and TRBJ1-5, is ETGVTQSPTHLIKTRGQQVTLRCSSQSGHNTVSWYQQALGQGPQFIFQYYREEENGRGNFPPRFSGLQFPNYSSELNVNALELDDSALYLCASSLKGSNQPQHFGDGTRLSIL.

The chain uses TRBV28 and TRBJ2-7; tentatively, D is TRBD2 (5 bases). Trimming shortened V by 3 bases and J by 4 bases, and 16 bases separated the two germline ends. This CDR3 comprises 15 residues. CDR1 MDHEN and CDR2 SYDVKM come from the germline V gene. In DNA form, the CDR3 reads TGTGCCAGCAGTTTCCGGACTCCTTTCCCTTACGAGCAGTACTTC. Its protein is CASSFRTPFPYEQYF.

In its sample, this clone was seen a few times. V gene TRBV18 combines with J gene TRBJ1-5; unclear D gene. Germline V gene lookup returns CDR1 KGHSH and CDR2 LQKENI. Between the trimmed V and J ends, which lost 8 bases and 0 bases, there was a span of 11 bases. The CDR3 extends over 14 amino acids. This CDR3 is CASGDNYSNQPQHF. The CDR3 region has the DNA TGTGCCAGCGGAGACAATTATAGCAATCAGCCCCAGCATTTT.

In DNA form, the CDR3 reads TGTGCCAGCTCACCAGGCAGCGGGAGAGAGACCCAGTACTTC. The encoded protein is CASSPGSGRETQYF. V gene TRBV18 combines with J gene TRBJ2-5; 8 bases fit TRBD2. Trimming cost V 2 bases and J 4 bases; bases outside gene matches: 3. In germline, CDR1 is KGHSH, CDR2 LQKENI. The CDR3 consists of 14 residues.

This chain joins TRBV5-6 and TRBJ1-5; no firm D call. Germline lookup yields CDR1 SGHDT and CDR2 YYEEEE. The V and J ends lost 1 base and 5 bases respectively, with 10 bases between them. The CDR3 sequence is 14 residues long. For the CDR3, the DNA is TGTGCCAGCAGCTTGTATCGGTCATATCAGCCCCAGCATTTT. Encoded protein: CASSLYRSYQPQHF. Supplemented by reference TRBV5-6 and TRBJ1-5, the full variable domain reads DAGVTQSPTHLIKTRGQQVTLRCSPKSGHDTVSWYQQALGQGPQFIFQYYEEEERQRGNFPDRFSGHQFPNYSSELNVNALLLGDSALYLCASSLYRSYQPQHFGDGTRLSIL.

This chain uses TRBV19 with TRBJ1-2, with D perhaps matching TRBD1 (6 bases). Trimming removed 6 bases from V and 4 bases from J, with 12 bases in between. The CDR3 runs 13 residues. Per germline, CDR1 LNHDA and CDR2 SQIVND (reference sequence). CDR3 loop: CASSLDRIYGYTF. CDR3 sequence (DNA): TGTGCCAGTAGCCTGGACAGAATCTATGGCTACACCTTC.

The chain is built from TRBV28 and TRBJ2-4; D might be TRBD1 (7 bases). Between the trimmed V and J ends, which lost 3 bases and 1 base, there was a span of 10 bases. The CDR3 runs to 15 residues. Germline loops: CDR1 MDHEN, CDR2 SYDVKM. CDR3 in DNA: TGTGCCAGCAGTTTTGCAGGGGGGGCCAAAAACATTCAGTACTTC. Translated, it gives CASSFAGGAKNIQYF. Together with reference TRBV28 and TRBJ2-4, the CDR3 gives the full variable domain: DVKVTQSSRYLVKRTGEKVFLECVQDMDHENMFWYRQDPGLGLRLIYFSYDVKMKEKGDIPEGYSVSREKKERFSLILESASTNQTSMYLCASSFAGGAKNIQYFGAGTRLSVL.

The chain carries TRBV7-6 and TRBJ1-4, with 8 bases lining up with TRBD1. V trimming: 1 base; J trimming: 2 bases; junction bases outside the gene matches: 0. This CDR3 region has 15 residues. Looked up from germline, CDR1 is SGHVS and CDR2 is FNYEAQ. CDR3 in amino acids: CASSLGTGTNEKLFF. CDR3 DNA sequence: TGTGCCAGCAGCTTAGGGACAGGGACTAATGAAAAACTGTTTTTT.

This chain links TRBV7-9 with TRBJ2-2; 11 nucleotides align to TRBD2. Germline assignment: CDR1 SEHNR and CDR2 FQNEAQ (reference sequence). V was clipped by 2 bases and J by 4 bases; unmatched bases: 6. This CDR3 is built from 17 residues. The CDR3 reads CASSLYGLAGRTGELFF. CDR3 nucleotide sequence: TGTGCCAGCAGCTTATATGGACTAGCGGGCCGCACCGGGGAGCTGTTTTTT.

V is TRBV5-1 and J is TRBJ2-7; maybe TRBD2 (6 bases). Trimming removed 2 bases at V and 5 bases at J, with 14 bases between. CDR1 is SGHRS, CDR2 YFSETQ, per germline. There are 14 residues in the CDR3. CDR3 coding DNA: TGCGCCAGCAGCTTTTGGCTTCGGAGGGACGAGCAGTACTTC. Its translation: CASSFWLRRDEQYF.

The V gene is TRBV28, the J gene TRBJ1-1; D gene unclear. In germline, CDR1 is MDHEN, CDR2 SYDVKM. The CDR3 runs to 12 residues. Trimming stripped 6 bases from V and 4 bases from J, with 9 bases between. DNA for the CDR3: TGTGCCAGCAGCAGCAGGCTCACTGAAGCTTTCTTT. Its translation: CASSSRLTEAFF.

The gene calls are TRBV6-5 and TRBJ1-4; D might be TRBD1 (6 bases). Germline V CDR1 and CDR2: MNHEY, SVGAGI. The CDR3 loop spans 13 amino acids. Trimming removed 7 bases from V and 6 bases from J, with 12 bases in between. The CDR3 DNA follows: TGTGCCAGCAAAAGGGGGGATCATGAAAAACTGTTTTTT. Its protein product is CASKRGDHEKLFF.

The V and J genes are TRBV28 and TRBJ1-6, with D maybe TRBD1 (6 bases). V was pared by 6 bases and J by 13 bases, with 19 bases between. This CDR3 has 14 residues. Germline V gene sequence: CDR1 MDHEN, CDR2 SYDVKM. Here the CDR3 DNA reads TGTGCCAGCAGCCCGGACAGCCTAATTCGGCCCCTCCACTTT. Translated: CASSPDSLIRPLHF.

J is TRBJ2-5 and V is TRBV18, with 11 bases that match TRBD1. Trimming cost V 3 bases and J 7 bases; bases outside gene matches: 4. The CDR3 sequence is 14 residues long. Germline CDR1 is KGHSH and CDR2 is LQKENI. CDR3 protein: CASSPPGQGGTQYF. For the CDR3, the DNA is TGTGCCAGCTCACCCCCGGGACAGGGGGGGACCCAGTACTTC.

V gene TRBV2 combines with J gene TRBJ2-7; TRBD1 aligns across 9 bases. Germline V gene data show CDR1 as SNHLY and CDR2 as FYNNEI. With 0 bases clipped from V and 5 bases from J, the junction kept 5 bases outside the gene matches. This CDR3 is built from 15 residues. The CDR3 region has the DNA TGTGCCAGCAGTGAAGCGGGACAGGGAGTCGACGAGCAGTACTTC. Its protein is CASSEAGQGVDEQYF.

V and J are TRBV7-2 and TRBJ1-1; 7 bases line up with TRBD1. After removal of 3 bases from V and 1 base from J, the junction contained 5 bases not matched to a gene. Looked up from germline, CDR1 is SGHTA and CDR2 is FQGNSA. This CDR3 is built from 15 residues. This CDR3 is CASSFGGTANTEAFF. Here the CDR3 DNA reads TGTGCCAGCAGCTTCGGTGGGACAGCGAACACTGAAGCTTTCTTT.

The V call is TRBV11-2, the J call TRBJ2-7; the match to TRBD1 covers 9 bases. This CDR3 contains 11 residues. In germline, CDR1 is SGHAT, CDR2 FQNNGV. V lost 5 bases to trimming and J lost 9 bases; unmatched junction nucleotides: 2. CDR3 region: CASSRTGAQYF. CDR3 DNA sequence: TGTGCCAGCAGCCGGACAGGGGCGCAGTACTTC.

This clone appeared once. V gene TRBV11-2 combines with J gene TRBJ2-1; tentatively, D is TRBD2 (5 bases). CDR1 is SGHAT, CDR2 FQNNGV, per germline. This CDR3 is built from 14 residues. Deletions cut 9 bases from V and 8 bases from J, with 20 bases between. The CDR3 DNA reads TGTGCCAGTCGGGGAAGGTCTCGCGACGATGAGCAGTTCTTC. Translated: CASRGRSRDDEQFF. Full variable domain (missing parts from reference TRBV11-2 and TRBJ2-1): EAGVAQSPRYKIIEKRQSVAFWCNPISGHATLYWYQQILGQGPKLLIQFQNNGVVDDSQLPKDRFSAERLKGVDSTLKIQPAKLEDSAVYLCASRGRSRDDEQFFGPGTRLTVL.

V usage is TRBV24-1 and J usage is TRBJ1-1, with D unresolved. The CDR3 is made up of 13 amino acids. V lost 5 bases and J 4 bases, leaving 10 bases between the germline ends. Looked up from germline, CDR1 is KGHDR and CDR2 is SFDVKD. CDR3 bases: TGTGCCACCAGTGCCCATCTGGGCACTGAAGCTTTCTTT. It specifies CATSAHLGTEAFF.

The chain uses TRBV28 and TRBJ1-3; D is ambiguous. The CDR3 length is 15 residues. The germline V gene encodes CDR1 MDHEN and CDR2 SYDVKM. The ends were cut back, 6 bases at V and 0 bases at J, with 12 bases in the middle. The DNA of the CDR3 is TGTGCCAGCAGCCCCAGCCTAGGCTCTGGAAACACCATATATTTT. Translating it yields CASSPSLGSGNTIYF.

The CDR3 nucleotides read TGTGCCAGCAGGATTGGACATTCCTACGAGCAGTACTTC. This codes for CASRIGHSYEQYF. V is TRBV6-5 and J is TRBJ2-7; tentatively, D is TRBD1 (5 bases). Germline V lookup: CDR1 MNHEY, CDR2 SVGAGI. CDR3 length equals 13 residues. The V and J ends lost 6 bases and 1 base respectively, with 10 bases between them.

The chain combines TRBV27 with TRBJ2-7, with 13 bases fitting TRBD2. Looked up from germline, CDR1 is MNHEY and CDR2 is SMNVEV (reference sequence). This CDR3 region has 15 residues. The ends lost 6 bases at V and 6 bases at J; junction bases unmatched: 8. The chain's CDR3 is CASSSGLAGASEQYF. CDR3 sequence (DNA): TGTGCCAGCAGCTCCGGACTAGCGGGAGCTTCCGAGCAGTACTTC.

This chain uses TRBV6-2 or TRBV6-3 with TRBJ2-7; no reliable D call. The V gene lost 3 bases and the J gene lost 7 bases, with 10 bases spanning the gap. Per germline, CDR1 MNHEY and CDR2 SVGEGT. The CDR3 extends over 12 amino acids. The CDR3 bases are TGTGCCAGCAGTTATTCCCGTAGGGAGCAGTACTTC. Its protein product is CASSYSRREQYF.